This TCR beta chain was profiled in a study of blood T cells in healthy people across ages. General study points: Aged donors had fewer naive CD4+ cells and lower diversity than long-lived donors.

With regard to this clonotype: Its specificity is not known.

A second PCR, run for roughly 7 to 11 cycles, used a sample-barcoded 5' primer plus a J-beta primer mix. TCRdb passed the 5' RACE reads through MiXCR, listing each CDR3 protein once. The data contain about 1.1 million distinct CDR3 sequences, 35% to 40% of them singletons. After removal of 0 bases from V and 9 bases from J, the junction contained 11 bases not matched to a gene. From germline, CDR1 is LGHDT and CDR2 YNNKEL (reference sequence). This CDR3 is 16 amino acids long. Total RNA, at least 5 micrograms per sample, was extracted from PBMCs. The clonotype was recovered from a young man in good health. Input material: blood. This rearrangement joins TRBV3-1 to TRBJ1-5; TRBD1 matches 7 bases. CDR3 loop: CASSQDRDSLCRPQHF. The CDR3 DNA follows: TGTGCCAGCAGCCAAGATCGGGACAGCTTATGTCGGCCCCAGCATTTT.